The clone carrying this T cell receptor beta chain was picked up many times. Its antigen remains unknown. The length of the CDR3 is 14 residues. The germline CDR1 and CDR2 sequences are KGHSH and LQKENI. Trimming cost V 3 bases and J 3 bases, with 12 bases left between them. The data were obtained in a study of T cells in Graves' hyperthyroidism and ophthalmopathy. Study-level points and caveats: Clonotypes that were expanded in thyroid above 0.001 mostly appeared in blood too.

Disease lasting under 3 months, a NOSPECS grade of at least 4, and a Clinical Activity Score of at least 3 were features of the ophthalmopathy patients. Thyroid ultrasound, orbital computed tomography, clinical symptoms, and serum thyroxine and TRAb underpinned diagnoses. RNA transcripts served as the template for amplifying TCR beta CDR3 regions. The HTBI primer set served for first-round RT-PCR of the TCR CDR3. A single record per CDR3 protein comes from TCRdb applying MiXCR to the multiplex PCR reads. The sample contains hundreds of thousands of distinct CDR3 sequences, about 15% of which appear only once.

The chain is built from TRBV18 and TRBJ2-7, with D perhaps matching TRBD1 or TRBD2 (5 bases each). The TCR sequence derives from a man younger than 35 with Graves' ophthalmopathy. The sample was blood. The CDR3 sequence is CASSPLGTGYEQYF. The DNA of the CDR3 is TGTGCCAGCTCACCTCTCGGGACCGGCTACGAGCAGTACTTC.